Sequencing of this T cell receptor beta chain was carried out in a study of identical twins. Notes on the study in general: Twin pairs had excess sharing that was weaker in beta out-of-frame sequences.

The cDNA had a unique molecular identifier and a template-switch universal primer site. From the 5' RACE reads, TCRdb called clonotypes with MiXCR, one entry per CDR3 protein. The sample includes about 240,000 distinct CDR3 sequences, 7.5% of them seen just once. Per the germline V gene, CDR1 is MDHEN and CDR2 is SYDVKM. Trimming pared 4 bases from V and 1 base from J, leaving 7 bases between. The CDR3 extends over 13 amino acids. This clonotype showed up many times. No antigen is known for it. This same sample was also taken into another study, of yellow fever vaccine responses in identical twins.

This chain uses TRBV28 with TRBJ1-1; no clear D. This receptor was obtained from a young woman in good health. Sequencing used CD8+ T cells sorted from blood. CDR3 sequence (DNA): TGTGCCAGCAGTTACGGCCAGAACACTGAAGCTTTCTTT. Protein sequence: CASSYGQNTEAFF.